This T cell receptor beta chain comes out of a study of T cells expressing NK-cell markers. Study summary: Most of the eight sequenced donors were HCMV-seropositive; one was seronegative.

As for this clonotype: Its antigen is as yet unknown.

Germline CDR1 and CDR2: SGHDT and YYEEEE. The CDR3 spans 15 residues. Study-wide findings and caveats: Clones of NKG2C+ T cells that had expanded were of unclear HCMV specificity. NKG2C+ dominant clonotype frequencies in five or six donors were roughly 1.0-7.5% of CD8+ T cells.

UMIs were included in TCR beta cDNA generated by 5'RACE template switching. Using the 5' RACE reads, TCRdb records one entry per CDR3 protein without DNA. Its table records 440,000 or so distinct CDR3 sequences. This rearrangement joins TRBV5-6 to TRBJ2-4; TCRdb gives TRBD2 as the D gene, but with no DNA this cannot be confirmed. The sample comprised blood T cells: a sorted CD56 or NKG2C T cell subset, CD4+ or CD8+ T cells, or bulk PBMC T cells (not recorded which). This clonotype was obtained from a woman aged 18 to 69 in good health. CDR3 residues: CASSLVAGGRNIQYF. Full variable domain (remainder filled in from reference TRBV5-6 and TRBJ2-4): DAGVTQSPTHLIKTRGQQVTLRCSPKSGHDTVSWYQQALGQGPQFIFQYYEEEERQRGNFPDRFSGHQFPNYSSELNVNALLLGDSALYLCASSLVAGGRNIQYFGAGTRLSVL.